This paragraph covers one T cell receptor (beta chain) sequence. This record comes from a study of cytomegalovirus exposure and HLA in healthy donors. Trimming cost V 0 bases and J 6 bases, with 9 bases left between them. The CDR3 contains 13 residues. CDR1 and CDR2 from the germline V gene are KGHSH and LQKENI. In the PCR, 60 Vbeta and 13 Jbeta primers were used. In the original workflow: The count from a later analysis was 70 million to 85 million unique TCR beta chains, some 11 million of them shared. Libraries were prepared by immunoSEQ multiplex PCR; TCRdb keeps only in-frame clonotypes and omits some of them. V and J calls and clone size are given by that table; D and trimming were obtained from the DNA. The sample carries some 150,000 clones, around three quarters recorded once.

The clonotype was recovered from a man aged 35-49 years in good health and CMV-seronegative. V and J are TRBV18 and TRBJ2-7; D is undetermined. Sequences were obtained from PBMCs. The CDR3 region has the DNA TGTGCCAGCTCACCACCGGAGACGGGCGAGCAGTACTTC. Translated: CASSPPETGEQYF. The full variable domain, rest sourced from reference TRBV18 and TRBJ2-7, is NAGVMQNPRHLVRRRGQEARLRCSPMKGHSHVYWYRQLPEEGLKFMVYLQKENIIDESGMPKERFSAEFPKEGPSILRIQQVVRGDSAAYFCASSPPETGEQYFGPGTRLTVT.